This paragraph covers one T cell receptor (beta chain) sequence. CDR3 length: 15 residues. Germline CDR1 reads MNHEY; CDR2 reads SVGAGI. V trimming: 0 bases; J trimming: 7 bases; junction bases outside the gene matches: 4. In the source study's methods: Counts of nucleated cells, estimated from reference gene primer amplification, were obtained. Some clones are missing from TCRdb's copy, which holds only in-frame ones; the method was immunoSEQ multiplex PCR. That table is the source of V, J and clone size, and D and trimming were worked out from the DNA. Of about 220,000 clones listed, about four fifths are singletons. These data are taken from a study of blood T cell repertoires in COVID-19.

The sequence was obtained from a woman aged 40 to 50 with active or convalescent COVID-19. Material: peripheral blood. The gene calls are TRBV6-5 and TRBJ2-1; TRBD2 aligns across 9 bases. The CDR3 nucleotides are TGTGCCAGCAGTTACTCTAGCGGGAGTTGGAATGAGCAGTTCTTC. Encoded protein: CASSYSSGSWNEQFF.